Below, 5 T cell receptor beta chains from the same sample are listed, as sequenced in a study of graft-versus-host responses after intestinal transplantation. Measured with immunoSEQ multiplex PCR; TCRdb has only the in-frame clones, and not every one. The top ten hold approximately 0.88% of the sample, which has more than 85,000 clones, roughly four fifths seen once. These receptors have no identified antigens. The sample consisted of unstimulated CD4+ T cells sorted from spleen or lymph node cells, taken before intestinal transplant. All receptors come from a human donor who received an intestinal transplant.

The rearrangement links TRBV28 to TRBJ2-7; the D gene is possibly TRBD1 (6 bases). Trimming took 1 base from V and 2 from J, leaving 18 bases between them. In germline, CDR1 is MDHEN, CDR2 SYDVKM. There are 17 residues in the CDR3. The CDR3 DNA reads TGTGCCAGCAGTTTATTCCCCTACAGGGTGGGGGCCTACGAGCAGTACTTC. This gives the protein CASSLFPYRVGAYEQYF.

This clone was counted only a few times. This rearrangement joins TRBV29-1 to TRBJ2-2; 7 positions match TRBD1. The length of the CDR3 is 14 residues. V lost 4 bases, J lost 3 bases, and 5 bases stayed unmatched. The germline V gene encodes CDR1 SQVTM and CDR2 ANQGSEA. The CDR3 loop is CSVAFTGDTGELFF. The CDR3 DNA reads TGCAGCGTTGCATTTACAGGGGACACCGGGGAGCTGTTTTTT.

CDR3 protein: CASSEALRTSGPEAQYF. CDR3 DNA: TGTGCCAGCAGTGAAGCGCTTCGGACTAGCGGCCCCGAGGCCCAGTACTTC. The chain combines TRBV6-1 with TRBJ2-5, with 10 nucleotides matching TRBD2. This CDR3 contains 17 residues. Germline V gene sequence: CDR1 MNHNS, CDR2 SASEGT. V was clipped by 0 bases and J by 9 bases; unmatched bases: 13.

Turning to this clone: The junction shows a germline mismatch at one end, possibly a read error. The chain combines TRBV20-1 with TRBJ2-7; D remains ambiguous. Germline V gene data show CDR1 as DFQATT and CDR2 as SNEGSKA (reference sequence). This CDR3 contains 10 residues. The CDR3 coding sequence is TGCAGTGCTAGCCCCGAGCCCCTTGCCTTC. Amino acid sequence: CSASPEPLAF.

This clone has a single count. One end of the junction does not line up with germline, which may come from a read error. V is TRBV7-7 and J is TRBJ2-7; D is possibly TRBD2 (7 bases). The CDR3 runs to 16 residues. Germline values: CDR1 SSHAT, CDR2 FNYEAQ (reference sequence). Written as DNA, the CDR3 is TGTGCTAGCAGCTGGGGGGGGGCAGAAGGTATCTACGAGCAGTACTTC. This sequence encodes CASSWGGAEGIYEQYF.